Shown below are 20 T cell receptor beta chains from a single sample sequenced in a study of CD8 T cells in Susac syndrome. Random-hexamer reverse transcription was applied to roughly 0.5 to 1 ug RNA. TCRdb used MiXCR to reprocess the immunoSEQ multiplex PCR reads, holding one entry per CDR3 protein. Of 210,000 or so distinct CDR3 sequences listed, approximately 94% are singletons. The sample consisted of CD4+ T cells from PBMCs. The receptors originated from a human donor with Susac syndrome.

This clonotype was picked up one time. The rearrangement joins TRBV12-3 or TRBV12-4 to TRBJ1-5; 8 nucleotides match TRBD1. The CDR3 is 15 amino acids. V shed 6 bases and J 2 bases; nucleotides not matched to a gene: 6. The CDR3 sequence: CASSTGGSGNQPQHF. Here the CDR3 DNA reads TGTGCCAGCAGCACAGGGGGGAGCGGCAATCAGCCCCAGCATTTT.

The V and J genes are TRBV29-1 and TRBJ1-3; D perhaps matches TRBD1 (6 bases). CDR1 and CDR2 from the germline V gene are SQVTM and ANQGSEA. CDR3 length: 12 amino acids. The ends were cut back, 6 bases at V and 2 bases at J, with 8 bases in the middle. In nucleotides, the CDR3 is TGCAGCGTACAGGGAGCTGGAAACACCATATATTTT. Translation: CSVQGAGNTIYF.

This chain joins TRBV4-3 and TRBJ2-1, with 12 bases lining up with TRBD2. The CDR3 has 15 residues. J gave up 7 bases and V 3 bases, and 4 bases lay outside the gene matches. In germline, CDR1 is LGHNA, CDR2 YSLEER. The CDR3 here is CASSHPTSGGNEQFF. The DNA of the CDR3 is TGCGCCAGCAGCCACCCGACTAGCGGGGGTAATGAGCAGTTCTTC.

Here the CDR3 DNA reads TGTGCCAGTAGCGCCCCGGGGGCCAACGTCCTGACTTTC. Translation: CASSAPGANVLTF. The chain links TRBV19 to TRBJ2-6; D gene unclear. V dropped 6 bases and J dropped 4 bases, with 7 bases sitting between them. CDR1 and CDR2 (germline): LNHDA, SQIVND (reference sequence). This CDR3 has 13 residues.

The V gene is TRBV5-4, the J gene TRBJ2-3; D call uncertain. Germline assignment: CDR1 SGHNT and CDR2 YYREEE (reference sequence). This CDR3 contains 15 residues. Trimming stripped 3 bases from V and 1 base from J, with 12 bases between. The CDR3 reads CASSWKGQGTDTQYF. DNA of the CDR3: TGTGCCAGCAGCTGGAAGGGCCAAGGCACAGATACGCAGTATTTT.

For the CDR3, the DNA is TGCGCCAGCAGCCCCAGGACAGGGAGAGGCACTGAAGCTTTCTTT. Its protein product is CASSPRTGRGTEAFF. V and J are TRBV5-1 and TRBJ1-1; the match to TRBD1 covers 8 bases. With V trimmed by 4 bases and J by 4 bases, 9 bases remained unmatched. Germline V gene data show CDR1 as SGHRS and CDR2 as YFSETQ. The CDR3 sequence is 15 residues long.

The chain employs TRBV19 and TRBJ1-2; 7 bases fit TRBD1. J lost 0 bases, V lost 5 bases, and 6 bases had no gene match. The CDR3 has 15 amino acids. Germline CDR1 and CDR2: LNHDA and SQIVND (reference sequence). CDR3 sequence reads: CASSDPGTANYGYTF. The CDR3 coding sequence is TGTGCCAGTAGTGATCCCGGGACAGCTAACTATGGCTACACCTTC.

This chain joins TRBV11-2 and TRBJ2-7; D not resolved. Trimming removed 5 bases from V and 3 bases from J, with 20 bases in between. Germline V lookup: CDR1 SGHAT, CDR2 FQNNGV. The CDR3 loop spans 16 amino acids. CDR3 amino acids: CASSLAPTESNYEQYF. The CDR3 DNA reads TGTGCCAGCAGCCTCGCCCCCACAGAAAGCAACTACGAGCAGTACTTC.

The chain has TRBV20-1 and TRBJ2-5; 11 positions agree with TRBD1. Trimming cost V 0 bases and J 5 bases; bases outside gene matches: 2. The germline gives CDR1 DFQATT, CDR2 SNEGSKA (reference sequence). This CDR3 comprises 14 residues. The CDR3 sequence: CSARDRDRGETQYF. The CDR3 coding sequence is TGCAGTGCTAGAGACCGGGACAGGGGGGAGACCCAGTACTTC.

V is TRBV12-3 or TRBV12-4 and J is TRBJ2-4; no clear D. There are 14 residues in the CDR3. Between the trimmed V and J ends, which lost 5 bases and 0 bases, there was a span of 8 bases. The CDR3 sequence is CASSHTLAKNIQYF. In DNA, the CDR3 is TGTGCCAGCAGTCACACTCTAGCCAAAAACATTCAGTACTTC.

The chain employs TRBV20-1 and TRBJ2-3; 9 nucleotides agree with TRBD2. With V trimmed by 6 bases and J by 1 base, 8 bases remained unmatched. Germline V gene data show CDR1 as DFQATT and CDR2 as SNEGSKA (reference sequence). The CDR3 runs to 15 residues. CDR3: CSAEPSGGRTDTQYF. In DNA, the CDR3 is TGCAGTGCCGAACCCAGCGGGGGGCGCACAGATACGCAGTATTTT.

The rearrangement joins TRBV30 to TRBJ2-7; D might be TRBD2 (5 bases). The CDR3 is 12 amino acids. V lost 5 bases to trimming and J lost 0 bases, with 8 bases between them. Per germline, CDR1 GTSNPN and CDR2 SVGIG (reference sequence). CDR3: CAWAGDSYEQYF. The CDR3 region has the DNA TGTGCCTGGGCCGGGGACTCCTACGAGCAGTACTTC.

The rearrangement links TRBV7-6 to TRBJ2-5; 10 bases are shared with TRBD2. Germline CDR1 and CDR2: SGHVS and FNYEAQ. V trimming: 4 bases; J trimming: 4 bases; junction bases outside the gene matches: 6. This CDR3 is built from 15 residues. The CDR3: CASSYLAGGGETQYF. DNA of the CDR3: TGTGCCAGCAGCTACTTAGCGGGGGGAGGAGAGACCCAGTACTTC.

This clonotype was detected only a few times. The CDR3 is CAWSSGGQETQYF. As DNA, the CDR3 is TGTGCCTGGTCCAGCGGGGGCCAAGAGACCCAGTACTTC. The J gene is TRBJ2-5, the V gene TRBV30, with TRBD2 identical over 8 bases. Per germline, CDR1 GTSNPN and CDR2 SVGIG (reference sequence). Losses at the gene ends were 5 bases for V and 1 base for J; bases not matched to a gene: 3. The CDR3 totals 13 residues.

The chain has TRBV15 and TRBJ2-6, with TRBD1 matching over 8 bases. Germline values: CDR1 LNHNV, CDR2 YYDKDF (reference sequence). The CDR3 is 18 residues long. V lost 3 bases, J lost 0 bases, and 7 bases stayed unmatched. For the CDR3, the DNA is TGTGCCACCAGCAGGTGGACAGGGTTGGACTCTGGGGCCAACGTCCTGACTTTC. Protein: CATSRWTGLDSGANVLTF. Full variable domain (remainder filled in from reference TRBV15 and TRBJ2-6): DAMVIQNPRYQVTQFGKPVTLSCSQTLNHNVMYWYQQKSSQAPKLLFHYYDKDFNNEADTPDNFQSRRPNTSFCFLDIRSPGLGDTAMYLCATSRWTGLDSGANVLTFGAGSRLTVL.

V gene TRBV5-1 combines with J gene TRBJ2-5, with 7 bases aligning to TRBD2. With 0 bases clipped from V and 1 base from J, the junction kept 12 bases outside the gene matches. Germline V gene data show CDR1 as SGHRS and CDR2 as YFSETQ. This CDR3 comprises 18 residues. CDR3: CASSLGKRGLTSQETQYF. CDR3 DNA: TGCGCCAGCAGCTTGGGGAAGCGGGGCCTCACCTCCCAAGAGACCCAGTACTTC.

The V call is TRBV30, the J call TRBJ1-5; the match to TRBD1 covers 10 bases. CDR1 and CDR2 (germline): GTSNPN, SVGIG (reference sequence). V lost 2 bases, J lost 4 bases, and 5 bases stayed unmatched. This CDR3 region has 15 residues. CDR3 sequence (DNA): TGTGCCTGGAGTACGGGACAGGGGTTTAATCAGCCCCAGCATTTT. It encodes CAWSTGQGFNQPQHF.

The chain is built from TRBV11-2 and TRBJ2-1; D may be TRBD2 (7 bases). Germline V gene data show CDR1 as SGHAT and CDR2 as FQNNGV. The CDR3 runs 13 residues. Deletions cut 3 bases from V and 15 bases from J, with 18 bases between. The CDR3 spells CASSLGARGAVFF. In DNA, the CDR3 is TGTGCCAGCAGCTTGGGGGCCCGGGGGGCCGTGTTCTTC.

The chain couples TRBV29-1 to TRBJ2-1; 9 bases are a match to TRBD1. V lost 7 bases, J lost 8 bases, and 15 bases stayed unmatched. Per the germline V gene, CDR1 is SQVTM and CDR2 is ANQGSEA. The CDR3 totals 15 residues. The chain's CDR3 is CSGQTGGLSRDEQFF. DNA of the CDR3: TGCAGCGGACAGACAGGGGGGTTGTCCCGCGATGAGCAGTTCTTC.

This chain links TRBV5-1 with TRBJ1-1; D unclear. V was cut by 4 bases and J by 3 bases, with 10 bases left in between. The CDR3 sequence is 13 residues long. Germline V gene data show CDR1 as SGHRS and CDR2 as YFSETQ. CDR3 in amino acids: CASSPIQDTEAFF. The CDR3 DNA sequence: TGCGCCAGCAGCCCCATTCAGGACACTGAAGCTTTCTTT.